These 3 T cell receptor beta chains originate from one sample sequenced in a study of CD8 T cells in Susac syndrome. RNA totalling about 0.45 to 1 ug underwent reverse transcription with random hexamers. One entry per CDR3 protein results from TCRdb running MiXCR on the immunoSEQ multiplex PCR reads. The data contain fewer than 200,000 distinct CDR3 sequences, approximately 94% of them singletons. What was sequenced was CD4+ T cells from PBMCs. The receptors come from a human donor with Susac syndrome.

The rearrangement joins TRBV19 to TRBJ1-2; D perhaps matches TRBD1 (5 bases). This CDR3 has 16 residues. V was shortened by 4 bases and J by 3 bases, with 18 bases between the two germline ends. Germline V gene data show CDR1 as LNHDA and CDR2 as SQIVND (reference sequence). The CDR3 nucleotides read TGTGCCAGTAGTAACCTTGGACAACGAGGGGACTATGGCTACACCTTC. Its translation: CASSNLGQRGDYGYTF.

The gene calls are TRBV20-1 and TRBJ2-7; perhaps TRBD1 as D (5 bases). The CDR3 extends over 14 amino acids. V lost 3 bases, J lost 5 bases, and 17 bases lay in between. The germline V gene has CDR1 DFQATT and CDR2 SNEGSKA (reference sequence). As DNA, the CDR3 is TGCAGTGCTAGGTTATACCAGGGCAATAACGAGCAGTACTTC. This sequence encodes CSARLYQGNNEQYF.

The chain combines TRBV12-3 or TRBV12-4 with TRBJ1-1; 8 bases agree with TRBD1. The J segment lost 1 base and the V segment lost 3 bases, leaving 4 bases of the junction unmatched. The CDR3 consists of 15 residues. CDR3 in amino acids: CASSFPGGPNTEAFF. CDR3 bases: TGTGCCAGCAGTTTCCCAGGGGGCCCGAACACTGAAGCTTTCTTT.